This TCR beta chain stems from a study of shared clonotypes between healthy human individuals. Assay used: immunoSEQ multiplex PCR; TCRdb lists only in-frame clones, some missing. Of approximately 840,000 clones detected, around 96% appear once; the ten largest clones hold less than 0.25%. The CDR3 is 16 residues long. After removal of 6 bases from V and 2 bases from J, the junction contained 5 bases not matched to a gene. Germline CDR1 reads MNHEY; CDR2 reads SMNVEV (reference sequence). Naive CD8 cells were CD45RO-negative, positively selected for CCR7, excluding terminally differentiated effector memory CD45RA+ cells.

The rearrangement joins TRBV27 to TRBJ2-3, with TRBD2 matching over 13 bases. The clonotype originates from a man aged 30 to 45 in good health. Sequencing was performed on naive CD8+ T cells sorted from blood. The CDR3, as DNA: TGTGCCAGCAGCTCACTAGCGGGAGGGTACACAGATACGCAGTATTTT. Protein: CASSSLAGGYTDTQYF.